This passage covers 5 T cell receptor beta chains from one sample sequenced in a study of T cell responses to AZD1222 COVID-19 vaccine (dated by TCRdb to the early 2020s). The method behind the library was the immunoSEQ multiplex PCR assay. TCRdb limited this immuneACCESS table to in-frame rearrangements with V and J called. A share of clones is missing; checked studies link under half to unresolved V genes, and the rest is unexplained. The sample contains 150,000 to 180,000 clones, about 92% of them found a single time. The ten largest make up approximately 17% of the sample. The time point label corresponds to: baseline before first vaccination. The starting material was peripheral blood, obtained on day 0 of AZD1222 vaccination. The receptors come from an adult in good health.

The chain joins TRBV7-6 to TRBJ2-1; D remains unclear. Trimming removed 1 base at V and 4 bases at J, with 5 bases between. The CDR3 totals 13 residues. Germline V gene lookup returns CDR1 SGHVS and CDR2 FNYEAQ. CDR3 nucleotides: TGTGCCAGCAGCTTAGGCAGTTACAATGAGCAGTTCTTC. This translates into CASSLGSYNEQFF.

The rearrangement uses TRBV11-2 and TRBJ1-2; TRBD1 is a possible D gene (5 bases). V was clipped by 1 base and J by 8 bases, with 11 bases between them. The CDR3 is made up of 13 amino acids. CDR1 is SGHAT, CDR2 FQNNGV, per germline. This CDR3 reads CASSLGGVGGYTF. The CDR3 nucleotides read TGTGCCAGCAGCTTAGGGGGCGTGGGCGGCTACACCTTC. The variable domain in full, with the rest retrieved from reference TRBV11-2 and TRBJ1-2, is EAGVAQSPRYKIIEKRQSVAFWCNPISGHATLYWYQQILGQGPKLLIQFQNNGVVDDSQLPKDRFSAERLKGVDSTLKIQPAKLEDSAVYLCASSLGGVGGYTFGSGTRLTVV.

This rearrangement joins TRBV9 to TRBJ2-2, with D perhaps TRBD1 (5 bases). Trimming stripped 0 bases from V and 6 bases from J, with 6 bases between. CDR1 and CDR2 from the germline V gene are SGDLS and YYNGEE. The CDR3 has 13 residues. The CDR3 coding sequence is TGTGCCAGCAGCGTAGAGGGGTCCGGGGAGCTGTTTTTT. It specifies CASSVEGSGELFF.

This clone was counted once. The chain is built from TRBV3-1 (or the pseudogene TRBV3-2) and TRBJ1-5; D is ambiguous. V lost 0 bases and J lost 5, with 2 bases in between. Germline CDR1 reads LGHDT; CDR2 reads YNNKEL (reference sequence). CDR3 length: 12 residues. This chain's CDR3 is CASSQDYQPQHF. The CDR3, as DNA: TGTGCCAGCAGCCAAGATTATCAGCCCCAGCATTTT.

V is TRBV7-9 and J is TRBJ1-5, with D maybe TRBD1 (5 bases). CDR3 length: 13 residues. CDR1 is SEHNR and CDR2 is FQNEAQ in the germline V gene (reference sequence). Deletions cut 1 base from V and 7 bases from J, with 8 bases between. DNA of the CDR3: TGTGCCAGCAGCTTAGAAGGGGCCCAGCCCCAGCATTTT. This sequence encodes CASSLEGAQPQHF.